This TCR beta chain derives from a study of yellow fever vaccine responses in identical twins. TCRdb reanalysed the RT-PCR reads using MiXCR and keeps one entry per CDR3 protein. The table has roughly 2,700 distinct CDR3 sequences, roughly nine tenths seen once; the top ten hold more than 1.5%. This CDR3 is 17 amino acids long. CDR1 and CDR2 from the germline V gene are SQVTM and ANQGSEA. Trimming shortened V by 2 bases and J by 4 bases, and 23 bases separated the two germline ends. The TCR originated in a female donor who received the yellow fever vaccine. This chain joins TRBV29-1 and TRBJ1-2; D uncertain. Material: T cells from blood (PBMCs), unsorted or a sorted subset (not recorded which), obtained before or after yellow fever vaccination (not recorded which). The CDR3 DNA reads as TGCAGCGTTGAAACTCGGGTCGGCACAAACCATTCCTATGGCTACACCTTC. Translating it yields CSVETRVGTNHSYGYTF. Drawing the rest from reference TRBV29-1 and TRBJ1-2, the complete variable domain is SAVISQKPSRDICQRGTSLTIQCQVDSQVTMMFWYRQQPGQSLTLIATANQGSEATYESGFVIDKFPISRPNLTFSTLTVSNMSPEDSSIYLCSVETRVGTNHSYGYTFGSGTRLTVV.